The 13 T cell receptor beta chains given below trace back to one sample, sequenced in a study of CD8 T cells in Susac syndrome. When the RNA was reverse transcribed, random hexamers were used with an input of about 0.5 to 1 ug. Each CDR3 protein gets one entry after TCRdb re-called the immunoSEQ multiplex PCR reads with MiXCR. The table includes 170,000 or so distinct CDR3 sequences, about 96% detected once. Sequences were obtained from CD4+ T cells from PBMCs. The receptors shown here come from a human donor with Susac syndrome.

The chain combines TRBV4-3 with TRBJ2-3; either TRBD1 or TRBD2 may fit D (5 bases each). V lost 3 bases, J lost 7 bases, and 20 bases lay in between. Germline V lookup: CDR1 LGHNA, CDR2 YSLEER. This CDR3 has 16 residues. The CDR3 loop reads CASSQVGPEGPNTQYF. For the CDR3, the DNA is TGCGCCAGCAGCCAGGTGGGACCCGAGGGCCCGAATACGCAGTATTTT.

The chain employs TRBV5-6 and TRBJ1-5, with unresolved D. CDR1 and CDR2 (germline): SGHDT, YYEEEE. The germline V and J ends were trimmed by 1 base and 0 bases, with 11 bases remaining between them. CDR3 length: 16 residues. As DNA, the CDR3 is TGTGCCAGCAGCTTGTCGCTGGAGAATAGCAATCAGCCCCAGCATTTT. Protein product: CASSLSLENSNQPQHF.

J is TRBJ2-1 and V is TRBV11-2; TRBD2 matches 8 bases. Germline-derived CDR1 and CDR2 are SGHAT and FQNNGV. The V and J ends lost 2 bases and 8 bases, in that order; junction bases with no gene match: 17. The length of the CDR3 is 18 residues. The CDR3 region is CASSLKTGGESYRHEQFF. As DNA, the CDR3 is TGTGCCAGCAGCTTAAAAACCGGGGGGGAGTCTTACCGCCATGAGCAGTTCTTC. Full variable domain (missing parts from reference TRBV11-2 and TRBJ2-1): EAGVAQSPRYKIIEKRQSVAFWCNPISGHATLYWYQQILGQGPKLLIQFQNNGVVDDSQLPKDRFSAERLKGVDSTLKIQPAKLEDSAVYLCASSLKTGGESYRHEQFFGPGTRLTVL.

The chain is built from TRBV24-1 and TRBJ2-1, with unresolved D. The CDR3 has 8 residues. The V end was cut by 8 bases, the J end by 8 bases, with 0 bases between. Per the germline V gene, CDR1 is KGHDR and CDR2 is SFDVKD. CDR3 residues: CATNEQFF. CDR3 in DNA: TGTGCCACCAATGAGCAGTTCTTC.

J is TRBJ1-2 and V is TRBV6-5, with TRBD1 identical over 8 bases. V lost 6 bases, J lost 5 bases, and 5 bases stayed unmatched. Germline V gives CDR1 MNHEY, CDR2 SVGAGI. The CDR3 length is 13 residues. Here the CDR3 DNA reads TGTGCCAGCAGACCTGGGACAGGTTATGGCTACACCTTC. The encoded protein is CASRPGTGYGYTF.

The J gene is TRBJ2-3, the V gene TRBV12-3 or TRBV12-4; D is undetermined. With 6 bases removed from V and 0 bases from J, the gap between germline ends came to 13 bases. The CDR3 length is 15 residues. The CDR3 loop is CASRRSPISTDTQYF. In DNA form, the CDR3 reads TGTGCCAGCAGACGGAGTCCTATAAGCACAGATACGCAGTATTTT.

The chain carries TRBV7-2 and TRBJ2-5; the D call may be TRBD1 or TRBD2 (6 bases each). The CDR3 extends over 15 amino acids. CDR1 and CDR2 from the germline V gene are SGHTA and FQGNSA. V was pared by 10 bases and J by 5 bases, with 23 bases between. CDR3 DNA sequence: TGTGCCACCAACCAGCGAGGGGGGAGGTGGGAGACCCAGTACTTC. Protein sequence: CATNQRGGRWETQYF.

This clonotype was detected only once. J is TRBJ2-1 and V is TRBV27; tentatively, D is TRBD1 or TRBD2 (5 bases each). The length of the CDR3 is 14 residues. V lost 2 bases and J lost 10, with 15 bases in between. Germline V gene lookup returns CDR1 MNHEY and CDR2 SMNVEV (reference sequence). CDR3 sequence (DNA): TGTGCCAGCAGTTTACTGGCAGCGTGGGGGGAGCAGTTCTTC. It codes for CASSLLAAWGEQFF.

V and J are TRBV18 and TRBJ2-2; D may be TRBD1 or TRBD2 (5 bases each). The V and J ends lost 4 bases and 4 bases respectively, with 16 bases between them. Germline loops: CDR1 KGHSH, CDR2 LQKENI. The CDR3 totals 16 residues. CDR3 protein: CASSRTRDAFTGELFF. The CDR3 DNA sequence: TGTGCCAGCTCACGGACAAGGGACGCGTTCACCGGGGAGCTGTTTTTT.

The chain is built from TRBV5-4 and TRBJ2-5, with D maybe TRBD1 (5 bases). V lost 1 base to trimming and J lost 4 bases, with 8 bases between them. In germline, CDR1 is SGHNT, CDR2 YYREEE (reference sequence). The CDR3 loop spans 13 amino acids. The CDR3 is CASSLKGRETQYF. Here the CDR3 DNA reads TGTGCCAGCAGCTTGAAGGGGCGAGAGACCCAGTACTTC.

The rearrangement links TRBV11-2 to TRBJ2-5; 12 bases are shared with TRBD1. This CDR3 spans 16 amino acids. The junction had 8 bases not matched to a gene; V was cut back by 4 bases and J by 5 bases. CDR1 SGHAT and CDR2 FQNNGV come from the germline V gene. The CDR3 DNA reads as TGTGCCAGCAGCTCGGGGACAGGGGGCCGGCGGGAGACCCAGTACTTC. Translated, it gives CASSSGTGGRRETQYF.

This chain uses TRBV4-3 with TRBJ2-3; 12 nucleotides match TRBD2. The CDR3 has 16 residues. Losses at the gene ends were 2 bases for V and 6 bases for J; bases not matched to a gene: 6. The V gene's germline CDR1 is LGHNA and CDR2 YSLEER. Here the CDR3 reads CASSQSLAGGPDTQYF. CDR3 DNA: TGCGCCAGCAGCCAATCTCTAGCGGGAGGGCCGGATACGCAGTATTTT.

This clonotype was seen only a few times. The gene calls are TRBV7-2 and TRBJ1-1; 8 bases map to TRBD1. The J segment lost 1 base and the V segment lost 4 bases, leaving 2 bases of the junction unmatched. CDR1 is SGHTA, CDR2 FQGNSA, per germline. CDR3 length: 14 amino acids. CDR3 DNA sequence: TGTGCCAGCAGCTCCGGGACAGGGAACACTGAAGCTTTCTTT. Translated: CASSSGTGNTEAFF. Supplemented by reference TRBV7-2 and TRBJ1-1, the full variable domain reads GAGVSQSPSNKVTEKGKDVELRCDPISGHTALYWYRQSLGQGLEFLIYFQGNSAPDKSGLPSDRFSAERTGGSVSTLTIQRTQQEDSAVYLCASSSGTGNTEAFFGQGTRLTVV.